The 25 T cell receptor beta chains below all came from one sample that was sequenced in a study of CD8 T cells in ankylosing spondylitis. Findings and caveats of the study: A motif of under ten highly homologous TCR beta variants was seen as apparently characteristic of ankylosing spondylitis blood.

Their specific antigens are unknown. Each CDR3 protein is one row after TCRdb ran MiXCR on the 5' RACE reads. Of about 840,000 distinct CDR3 sequences in the sample, over 9.5% were seen once. Input material: blood, either unsorted or a sorted T cell fraction (not recorded which). The receptor set was obtained from a male donor with ankylosing spondylitis.

This clonotype showed up just a few times. The chain uses TRBV20-1 and TRBJ2-7; no clear D gene. The CDR3 is made up of 10 amino acids. Germline loops: CDR1 DFQATT, CDR2 SNEGSKA (reference sequence). Trimming shortened V by 6 bases and J by 6 bases, and 9 bases separated the two germline ends. CDR3 sequence (DNA): TGCAGTGCGCTAACTTTCGAGCAGTACTTC. This translates into CSALTFEQYF.

This clonotype was counted between two and nine times. The chain joins TRBV4-3 to TRBJ2-3; tentatively, D is TRBD2 (6 bases). V dropped 1 base and J dropped 0 bases, with 11 bases sitting between them. CDR1 is LGHNA and CDR2 is YSLEER in the germline V gene. The CDR3 is 16 residues long. The CDR3 DNA follows: TGCGCCAGCAGCCAAGGAGCGGGTGCGAGCACAGATACGCAGTATTTT. Translated, it gives CASSQGAGASTDTQYF.

The chain links TRBV7-3 to TRBJ2-2, with 7 bases fitting TRBD2. The CDR3 is made up of 15 amino acids. The germline V gene has CDR1 SGHTA and CDR2 FQGTGA. The V and J ends lost 5 bases and 0 bases, in that order; junction bases with no gene match: 3. CDR3 region: CASSRRGTNTGELFF. CDR3 bases: TGTGCCAGCAGCCGGCGGGGGACGAACACCGGGGAGCTGTTTTTT.

This chain uses TRBV9 with TRBJ2-1; D is possibly TRBD1 or TRBD2 (5 bases each). V was clipped by 0 bases and J by 10 bases, with 8 bases between them. CDR3 length: 12 residues. Germline CDR1 is SGDLS and CDR2 is YYNGEE. The CDR3 DNA follows: TGTGCCAGCAGCGTAGATCGGGACGAGCAGTTCTTC. Its translation: CASSVDRDEQFF.

This clonotype was seen many times. This chain uses TRBV4-1 with TRBJ2-1; the match to TRBD1 covers 9 bases. The V segment lost 1 base and the J segment 5 bases; nucleotides outside the gene matches: 3. In germline, CDR1 is MGHRA, CDR2 YSYEKL. There are 15 residues in the CDR3. CDR3 DNA: TGCGCCAGCAGCCAAGGGGACAGGGAACACAATGAGCAGTTCTTC. Amino acids: CASSQGDREHNEQFF.

This clonotype was detected ten times or more. The rearrangement uses TRBV10-3 and TRBJ2-1; D is unresolved. This CDR3 is 14 amino acids long. Looked up from germline, CDR1 is ENHRY and CDR2 is SYGVKD. V gave up 11 bases and J gave up 5 bases, with 19 bases separating them. CDR3: CASGSRPQDNEQFF. In DNA, the CDR3 is TGTGCCTCCGGCTCCCGTCCCCAAGACAATGAGCAGTTCTTC.

The chain employs TRBV20-1 and TRBJ1-4; unclear D gene. Deletions cut 7 bases from V and 6 bases from J, with 9 bases between. Germline V gives CDR1 DFQATT, CDR2 SNEGSKA (reference sequence). This CDR3 is 11 amino acids long. The CDR3 loop reads CSVWTYEKLFF. The CDR3 coding sequence is TGCAGTGTATGGACCTATGAAAAACTGTTTTTT.

This clonotype was observed a few times. The CDR3 bases are TGCAGTGCTAACGACAGGACGAACACCGGGGAGCTGTTTTTT. This encodes CSANDRTNTGELFF. V gene TRBV20-1 combines with J gene TRBJ2-2; TRBD1 is a possible D gene (6 bases). Germline assignment: CDR1 DFQATT and CDR2 SNEGSKA (reference sequence). The CDR3 length is 14 residues. The ends were cut back, 4 bases at V and 0 bases at J, with 9 bases in the middle.

This clonotype has only a few counts. The chain employs TRBV28 and TRBJ1-5; D gene uncertain. Trimming removed 5 bases at V and 4 bases at J, with 12 bases between. CDR1 is MDHEN, CDR2 SYDVKM, per germline. CDR3 length equals 14 residues. The CDR3 nucleotides read TGTGCCAGCAGTCACGACCCACGAAATCAGCCCCAGCATTTT. Its translation: CASSHDPRNQPQHF.

The chain combines TRBV20-1 with TRBJ2-7, with D tentatively TRBD2 (5 bases). Germline lookup yields CDR1 DFQATT and CDR2 SNEGSKA (reference sequence). V lost 6 bases and J 2 bases, leaving 14 bases between the germline ends. The CDR3 sequence is 13 residues long. The CDR3 loop reads CSALDGKTYEQYF. CDR3 coding DNA: TGCAGTGCCTTGGACGGGAAGACCTACGAGCAGTACTTC.

In this sample, this clonotype turned up a few times. The chain carries TRBV20-1 and TRBJ2-4; D may match TRBD1 or TRBD2 (6 bases each). Germline V gives CDR1 DFQATT, CDR2 SNEGSKA (reference sequence). The CDR3 extends over 15 amino acids. V lost 5 bases and J lost 6, with 20 bases in between. The CDR3 DNA reads TGCAGTGCTTATACCCAGGGGATCGGGAGAAACATTCAGTACTTC. Protein sequence: CSAYTQGIGRNIQYF.

The chain uses TRBV20-1 and TRBJ2-5; 7 bases match TRBD1. With 6 bases clipped from V and 4 bases from J, the junction kept 11 bases outside the gene matches. From germline, CDR1 is DFQATT and CDR2 SNEGSKA (reference sequence). The CDR3 sequence is 14 residues long. The CDR3 reads CSALRQGSRETQYF. Written as DNA, the CDR3 is TGCAGTGCCCTTCGACAGGGATCTCGAGAGACCCAGTACTTC.

The chain is built from TRBV6-1 and TRBJ2-3; D gene uncertain. Germline V lookup: CDR1 MNHNS, CDR2 SASEGT. V was cut by 6 bases and J by 2 bases, with 9 bases left in between. The CDR3 sequence is 13 residues long. The CDR3 sequence is CASRGPNTDTQYF. The CDR3 coding sequence is TGTGCCAGCAGAGGGCCTAACACAGATACGCAGTATTTT.

This clonotype was detected only a few times. V is TRBV18 and J is TRBJ2-7; TRBD1 matches at 7 bases. The CDR3 runs to 13 residues. Germline CDR1 is KGHSH and CDR2 is LQKENI. With V trimmed by 6 bases and J by 2 bases, 4 bases remained unmatched. This CDR3 is CASSQGVAYEQYF. CDR3 coding DNA: TGTGCCAGCTCGCAGGGGGTTGCCTACGAGCAGTACTTC.

The sample holds a few counts of this clonotype. The V call is TRBV12-3 or TRBV12-4, the J call TRBJ2-1, with TRBD1 identical over 7 bases. V lost 8 bases, J lost 0 bases, and 10 bases stayed unmatched. The CDR3 is made up of 16 amino acids. DNA for the CDR3: TGTGCCAGCTCTGGGCTGGGACAGAGCTCCTACAATGAGCAGTTCTTC. Translating it yields CASSGLGQSSYNEQFF.

The chain couples TRBV20-1 to TRBJ1-3; D is unclear. CDR3 length: 13 residues. V was cut by 1 base and J by 4 bases, with 8 bases left in between. Germline V gives CDR1 DFQATT, CDR2 SNEGSKA (reference sequence). The CDR3 coding sequence is TGCAGTGCTAGAGTACGTTGGGGAAACACCATATATTTT. Translation: CSARVRWGNTIYF.

This clonotype was observed many times. The CDR3 loop is CASSPPGGPEGYTF. The CDR3 DNA follows: TGCGCCAGCAGCCCTCCTGGGGGACCCGAGGGCTACACCTTC. The chain has TRBV5-1 and TRBJ1-2, with a possible D match to TRBD1 (5 bases). The germline CDR1 and CDR2 sequences are SGHRS and YFSETQ. The CDR3 contains 14 residues. V was cut by 4 bases and J by 8 bases, with 18 bases left in between.

This clonotype was detected ten times or more. V usage is TRBV20-1 and J usage is TRBJ1-1; D is unclear. The CDR3 is 13 residues long. With 0 bases removed from V and 4 bases from J, the gap between germline ends came to 9 bases. Per germline, CDR1 DFQATT and CDR2 SNEGSKA (reference sequence). The CDR3 coding sequence is TGCAGTGCTAGAGAGGGCTCCGGCACTGAAGCTTTCTTT. Residues: CSAREGSGTEAFF.

In this sample, this clonotype turned up a few times. The chain recombines TRBV27 with TRBJ2-4; 11 bases agree with TRBD1. Per germline, CDR1 MNHEY and CDR2 SMNVEV (reference sequence). This CDR3 has 16 amino acids. The V gene end was trimmed by 3 bases and the J gene end by 5 bases; junction bases not matched to a gene: 6. The CDR3 nucleotides read TGTGCCAGCAGTTTCGGGACAGGGGGTTTCGAAAACATTCAGTACTTC. Amino acid sequence: CASSFGTGGFENIQYF.

V gene TRBV9 combines with J gene TRBJ2-2, with 9 bases fitting TRBD2. There are 16 residues in the CDR3. With 1 base clipped from V and 3 bases from J, the junction kept 4 bases outside the gene matches. Germline V gene data show CDR1 as SGDLS and CDR2 as YYNGEE. CDR3 amino acids: CASSVLSSGDTGELFF. The CDR3 coding sequence is TGTGCCAGCAGCGTACTTTCTAGCGGGGACACCGGGGAGCTGTTTTTT.

The chain recombines TRBV18 with TRBJ2-5; D is undetermined. This CDR3 has 14 amino acids. Trimming took 3 bases from V and 5 from J, leaving 13 bases between them. Germline V gene lookup returns CDR1 KGHSH and CDR2 LQKENI. The CDR3 DNA is TGTGCCAGCTCACCGCTGGCGACGATGGAGACCCAGTACTTC. Residues: CASSPLATMETQYF.

This clonotype was recorded a few times. The chain employs TRBV4-2 and TRBJ2-7, with D possibly being TRBD2 (6 bases). This CDR3 is built from 15 residues. Germline CDR1 reads LGHNA; CDR2 reads YNFKEQ. Trimming stripped 1 base from V and 7 bases from J, with 17 bases between. The CDR3 is CASSQVLWEVREQYF. The CDR3 DNA reads as TGTGCCAGCAGCCAAGTCTTGTGGGAGGTTCGGGAGCAGTACTTC.

This clonotype was seen a handful of times. V is TRBV4-2 and J is TRBJ1-1; D call uncertain. The germline gives CDR1 LGHNA, CDR2 YNFKEQ. The CDR3 is 12 residues long. Trimming stripped 3 bases from V and 6 bases from J, with 8 bases between. The CDR3 nucleotides read TGTGCCAGCAGCCATGATCAAGCTGAAGCTTTCTTT. Amino acid sequence: CASSHDQAEAFF.

The chain couples TRBV5-1 to TRBJ2-5; D is uncertain. CDR3 length: 13 residues. Trimming cost V 5 bases and J 2 bases, with 10 bases left between them. The germline V gene has CDR1 SGHRS and CDR2 YFSETQ. The DNA for the CDR3 is TGCGCCAGCAGGTCCGCCAGGCAAGAGACCCAGTACTTC. This translates into CASRSARQETQYF. The entire variable domain, with the rest obtained from reference TRBV5-1 and TRBJ2-5, is as follows: KAGVTQTPRYLIKTRGQQVTLSCSPISGHRSVSWYQQTPGQGLQFLFEYFSETQRNKGNFPGRFSGRQFSNSRSEMNVSTLELGDSALYLCASRSARQETQYFGPGTRLLVL.

V usage is TRBV27 and J usage is TRBJ2-5; possible D gene TRBD2, 7 bases. In germline, CDR1 is MNHEY, CDR2 SMNVEV (reference sequence). This CDR3 is built from 17 residues. The V and J ends lost 5 bases and 4 bases respectively, with 23 bases between them. The CDR3: CASSPMLGGPVRETQYF. The CDR3 DNA reads as TGTGCCAGCAGTCCCATGTTGGGGGGGCCGGTGCGAGAGACCCAGTACTTC.